One sample yielded the 20 T cell receptor beta chains listed below, sequenced in a study of CD8 T cells in ankylosing spondylitis. Overall study findings and caveats: Among TCR beta sequences, a motif of roughly 8 highly homologous variants appeared characteristic of ankylosing spondylitis blood.

These receptors' targets are unknown. TCRdb reprocessed the 5' RACE reads via MiXCR and lists one record per CDR3 protein. The sample holds about 330,000 distinct CDR3 sequences, approximately 8.2% seen once. The sample taken for sequencing was blood, either unsorted or a sorted T cell fraction (not recorded which). Every receptor here comes from a male donor with ankylosing spondylitis.

This clonotype has a handful of counts. The chain employs TRBV4-3 and TRBJ1-6; D is uncertain. V was pared by 0 bases and J by 9 bases, with 9 bases between. Per germline, CDR1 LGHNA and CDR2 YSLEER. The CDR3 is 14 amino acids. The CDR3 reads CASSQDFSGSPLHF. The CDR3 DNA follows: TGCGCCAGCAGCCAAGATTTCTCAGGTTCACCCCTCCACTTT.

Only a few counts were recorded for this clonotype. The V call is TRBV28, the J call TRBJ1-2; a possible D gene is TRBD1 (5 bases). The length of the CDR3 is 14 residues. V gave up 2 bases and J gave up 4 bases, with 11 bases separating them. Germline CDR1 reads MDHEN; CDR2 reads SYDVKM. CDR3: CASSLGWGSYGYTF. The CDR3 coding sequence is TGTGCCAGCAGTTTAGGATGGGGGAGCTATGGCTACACCTTC.

This clonotype has just a few counts. The rearrangement joins TRBV7-9 to TRBJ2-5; either TRBD1 or TRBD2 may fit D (6 bases each). Trimming shortened V by 5 bases and J by 2 bases, and 21 bases separated the two germline ends. The CDR3 has 17 residues. Germline V gene data show CDR1 as SEHNR and CDR2 as FQNEAQ (reference sequence). In DNA, the CDR3 is TGTGCCAGCAGCCCTGAGGGGGGCCCCGGTATACAAGAGACCCAGTACTTC. It specifies CASSPEGGPGIQETQYF. Full variable domain (rest looked up from reference TRBV7-9 and TRBJ2-5): DTGVSQNPRHKITKRGQNVTFRCDPISEHNRLYWYRQTLGQGPEFLTYFQNEAQLEKSRLLSDRFSAERPKGSFSTLEIQRTEQGDSAMYLCASSPEGGPGIQETQYFGPGTRLLVL.

Worth noting for this clonotype: A much more abundant neighbour one base away suggests this may be a read error. This sequence joins TRBV20-1 and TRBJ2-3; the D is unclear. This CDR3 contains 15 residues. Per germline, CDR1 DFQATT and CDR2 SNEGSKA (reference sequence). With 6 bases removed from V and 5 bases from J, the gap between germline ends came to 21 bases. This CDR3 is CSARKTQEGIDTQYF. The DNA for the CDR3 is TGCAGTGCCAGGAAAACGCAGGAAGGCATAGATACGCAGTATTTT.

This clonotype has only a few counts. V gene TRBV2 combines with J gene TRBJ2-2; 8 bases line up with TRBD1. This CDR3 comprises 16 residues. The ends lost 5 bases at V and 2 bases at J; junction bases unmatched: 7. Germline loops: CDR1 SNHLY, CDR2 FYNNEI. CDR3: CASSQTGVVNTGELFF. The CDR3, as DNA: TGTGCCAGCAGTCAGACAGGGGTTGTTAACACCGGGGAGCTGTTTTTT.

V usage is TRBV12-3 or TRBV12-4 and J usage is TRBJ2-1; 7 bases align to TRBD1. V lost 5 bases, J lost 3 bases, and 10 bases stayed unmatched. The CDR3 is 16 amino acids. CDR3 nucleotides: TGTGCCAGCAGTCGGACAGGCAAGAAGATCTACAATGAGCAGTTCTTC. Its translation is CASSRTGKKIYNEQFF.

This clonotype was seen repeatedly, ten times or more. The V call is TRBV4-1, the J call TRBJ2-2; 8 bases map to TRBD1. The J segment lost 0 bases and the V segment lost 3 bases, leaving 3 bases of the junction unmatched. Germline CDR1 reads MGHRA; CDR2 reads YSYEKL. The CDR3 sequence is 16 residues long. CDR3 residues: CASSQATGANTGELFF. CDR3 DNA sequence: TGCGCCAGCAGCCAGGCGACAGGGGCGAACACCGGGGAGCTGTTTTTT.

This sequence joins TRBV12-5 and TRBJ1-5, with D possibly being TRBD1 (6 bases). The V and J ends lost 2 bases and 6 bases respectively, with 20 bases between them. The CDR3 is made up of 17 amino acids. Germline V gene lookup returns CDR1 LGHNT and CDR2 FRNRAP. CDR3 nucleotides: TGTGCTAGTGGTTTGTCCGGCTCCAGGGGCGCGGGTCAGCCCCAGCATTTT. As protein: CASGLSGSRGAGQPQHF.

The chain joins TRBV7-2 to TRBJ1-2, with D uncertain. The CDR3 runs to 16 residues. Germline V gene lookup returns CDR1 SGHTA and CDR2 FQGNSA. Deletions cut 5 bases from V and 4 bases from J, with 20 bases between. CDR3 nucleotide sequence: TGTGCCAGCAGCCCCCCGTGGGCAGCCGGCAGCTATGGCTACACCTTC. This encodes CASSPPWAAGSYGYTF.

This clonotype was recorded many times. CDR3 loop: CASSQFISGSTDTQYF. CDR3 in DNA: TGTGCCAGCAGCCAATTTATTAGCGGGAGCACAGATACGCAGTATTTT. The chain is built from TRBV4-2 and TRBJ2-3; the match to TRBD2 covers 7 bases. V lost 2 bases and J lost 0; bases outside the gene matches: 5. CDR3 length: 16 residues. CDR1 is LGHNA, CDR2 YNFKEQ, per germline.

V usage is TRBV25-1 and J usage is TRBJ2-2; the D is unclear. V lost 1 base and J lost 0, with 12 bases in between. Germline CDR1 MGHDK, CDR2 SYGVNS. The CDR3 has 17 amino acids. The DNA for the CDR3 is TGTGCCAGCAGTGAATCAGGCGGAGCTGCGAACACCGGGGAGCTGTTTTTT. Amino acid sequence: CASSESGGAANTGELFF.

This clonotype has at least ten counts. This rearrangement joins TRBV19 to TRBJ2-1; TRBD2 might be the D (6 bases). V was shortened by 9 bases and J by 3 bases, with 9 bases between the two germline ends. The germline gives CDR1 LNHDA, CDR2 SQIVND (reference sequence). There are 12 residues in the CDR3. For the CDR3, the DNA is TGTGCCAGCCGGGACTTCTACAATGAGCAGTTCTTC. Translation: CASRDFYNEQFF.

This sequence joins TRBV5-1 and TRBJ2-1; no reliable D call. This CDR3 is 10 amino acids long. Germline-derived CDR1 and CDR2 are SGHRS and YFSETQ. With 5 bases removed from V and 8 bases from J, the gap between germline ends came to 5 bases. As DNA, the CDR3 is TGCGCCAGCAGGCGGTATGAGCAGTTCTTC. It is translated as CASRRYEQFF.

CDR3: CASSKARRAADGYTF. The CDR3 nucleotides are TGTGCCAGCAGCAAAGCTCGAAGGGCTGCGGATGGCTACACCTTC. The chain employs TRBV21-1 and TRBJ1-2. TRBV21-1 is classified as a pseudogene. The CDR3 consists of 15 residues.

The V call is TRBV11-2, the J call TRBJ1-1; the D gene is possibly TRBD1 (5 bases). CDR3 size: 14 residues. Germline values: CDR1 SGHAT, CDR2 FQNNGV. V was cut by 3 bases and J by 4 bases, with 12 bases left in between. Here the CDR3 reads CASSFGSRGTEAFF. The CDR3 DNA is TGTGCCAGCAGCTTCGGGTCGAGGGGCACTGAAGCTTTCTTT.

V gene TRBV18 combines with J gene TRBJ2-2; 8 bases agree with TRBD2. The CDR3 is made up of 16 amino acids. Germline CDR1 KGHSH, CDR2 LQKENI. V trimming: 6 bases; J trimming: 5 bases; junction bases outside the gene matches: 11. In DNA, the CDR3 is TGTGCCAGCTCCACCGGGAGTAGCGGGGAGACCGGGGAGCTGTTTTTT. Its protein product is CASSTGSSGETGELFF.

This clonotype has more than one count but fewer than ten. The J gene is TRBJ2-2, the V gene TRBV18; no firm D call. Trimming removed 3 bases at V and 2 bases at J, with 13 bases between. The V gene's germline CDR1 is KGHSH and CDR2 LQKENI. The CDR3 is 16 residues long. The CDR3 loop is CASSPGNVRNTGELFF. Written as DNA, the CDR3 is TGTGCCAGCTCACCGGGGAATGTGAGAAACACCGGGGAGCTGTTTTTT.

This clonotype was seen many times. The rearrangement joins TRBV29-1 to TRBJ2-1, with 7 bases matching TRBD1. There are 13 residues in the CDR3. Germline-derived CDR1 and CDR2 are SQVTM and ANQGSEA. With V trimmed by 5 bases and J by 7 bases, 8 bases remained unmatched. CDR3 loop: CSVSIQGENEQFF. The CDR3 DNA sequence: TGCAGCGTTTCAATCCAGGGGGAAAATGAGCAGTTCTTC.

This clonotype was recorded a few times. The rearrangement uses TRBV20-1 and TRBJ2-5; the D gene could be TRBD1 or TRBD2 (5 bases each). V was pared by 5 bases and J by 4 bases, with 14 bases between. This CDR3 has 13 residues. Germline V gives CDR1 DFQATT, CDR2 SNEGSKA (reference sequence). The CDR3 DNA is TGCAGTGCTCCCCCCGGGGCACCAGAGACCCAGTACTTC. Translated, it gives CSAPPGAPETQYF.

This clonotype was seen a few times. The chain carries TRBV7-6 and TRBJ1-1; TRBD1 agrees at 9 bases. This CDR3 has 17 residues. Germline V gene data show CDR1 as SGHVS and CDR2 as FNYEAQ. The V and J ends lost 0 bases and 4 bases, in that order; junction bases with no gene match: 9. CDR3 region: CASSLALGTGSATEAFF. In DNA form, the CDR3 reads TGTGCCAGCAGCTTAGCCCTCGGGACAGGGTCGGCCACTGAAGCTTTCTTT. Combining the CDR3 with reference TRBV7-6 and TRBJ1-1 gives the whole variable domain GAGVSQSPRYKVTKRGQDVALRCDPISGHVSLYWYRQALGQGPEFLTYFNYEAQQDKSGLPNDRFSAERPEGSISTLTIQRTEQRDSAMYRCASSLALGTGSATEAFFGQGTRLTVV.